This T cell receptor beta chain was sequenced in a study of T cell changes during pregnancy in multiple sclerosis. Clones were sequenced by immunoSEQ multiplex PCR, and TCRdb holds only the in-frame ones, with some missing. The sample contains over 70,000 clones, 80% to 95% of which appear only once. V shed 4 bases and J shed 2 bases, with 18 bases lying between them. The CDR3 has 16 residues. Germline assignment: CDR1 SGHRS and CDR2 YFSETQ. Sequencing was performed on peripheral blood, taken in the first trimester of pregnancy. This chain uses TRBV5-1 with TRBJ2-5; D is perhaps TRBD1 (5 bases). This sequence originates from a female donor in good health, enrolled as a control in a pregnancy study. The CDR3 reads CASSKTAYRLQETQYF. The CDR3 DNA sequence: TGCGCCAGCAGCAAGACAGCCTATAGACTTCAAGAGACCCAGTACTTC. Full variable domain (remainder filled in from reference TRBV5-1 and TRBJ2-5): KAGVTQTPRYLIKTRGQQVTLSCSPISGHRSVSWYQQTPGQGLQFLFEYFSETQRNKGNFPGRFSGRQFSNSRSEMNVSTLELGDSALYLCASSKTAYRLQETQYFGPGTRLLVL.